The 21 T cell receptor beta chains in this list originate from one sample, sequenced in a study of OX40 agonist ivuxolimab in advanced cancers. Libraries were constructed by the immunoSEQ multiplex PCR assay. TCRdb's version of the immuneACCESS table is confined to in-frame rearrangements and falls short of the full clone set. An unresolved V gene accounts for under half of the shortfall where checked; the remainder is of unknown origin. In this sample the table shows about 72,000 clones, about 84% of which occur a single time. The ten largest clones add up to about 5% of the sample. The input for sequencing was CD4+ or CD8+ T cells sorted from blood, taken in a trial of the OX40 agonist ivuxolimab. The receptors derive from an adult with an advanced solid tumor such as melanoma, head and neck, liver or kidney cancer.

The chain joins TRBV5-4 to TRBJ2-5; 7 nucleotides align to TRBD1. V was pared by 1 base and J by 6 bases, with 3 bases of the junction left unmatched. This CDR3 contains 13 residues. Germline V lookup: CDR1 SGHNT, CDR2 YYREEE (reference sequence). CDR3 residues: CASSLTGDQTQYF. In nucleotides, the CDR3 is TGTGCCAGCAGCTTGACAGGGGACCAGACCCAGTACTTC.

The rearrangement joins TRBV19 to TRBJ1-5, with 7 bases matching TRBD1. The ends lost 5 bases at V and 6 bases at J; junction bases unmatched: 7. The CDR3 totals 14 residues. Germline CDR1 is LNHDA and CDR2 is SQIVND (reference sequence). In DNA, the CDR3 is TGTGCCAGTAGTCTCAAGACAGGGCTTCAGCCCCAGCATTTT. It encodes CASSLKTGLQPQHF.

A note on this clone: Germline is not matched at one junction end, which may reflect a read error. The CDR3 nucleotides are TGTGCCAGCAGTGAAGGCGGCAGAGCCTCCTTC. Encoded protein: CASSEGGRASF. The chain has TRBV6-5 and TRBJ1-2; D is unresolved. CDR1 is MNHEY and CDR2 is SVGAGI in the germline V gene. CDR3 length: 11 residues.

This chain joins TRBV9 and TRBJ2-3, with TRBD1 as a possible D gene (5 bases). The V gene's germline CDR1 is SGDLS and CDR2 YYNGEE. This CDR3 comprises 15 residues. V dropped 3 bases and J dropped 6 bases, with 17 bases sitting between them. DNA of the CDR3: TGTGCCAGCAGCGGATCAGGGTTTTCTTCCGATACGCAGTATTTT. Its protein is CASSGSGFSSDTQYF.

The chain has TRBV5-1 and TRBJ2-1; possible D gene TRBD2, 6 bases. Germline-derived CDR1 and CDR2 are SGHRS and YFSETQ. V shed 4 bases and J shed 2 bases, with 13 bases lying between them. The CDR3 runs to 15 residues. Written as DNA, the CDR3 is TGCGCCAGCAGCCCAGCTAGCGCGGCCTACAATGAGCAGTTCTTC. It is translated as CASSPASAAYNEQFF.

This chain connects TRBV19 to TRBJ1-2, with D possibly matching TRBD1 (6 bases). CDR3 length: 15 residues. Trimming took 1 base from V and 4 from J, leaving 13 bases between them. Germline-derived CDR1 and CDR2 are LNHDA and SQIVND (reference sequence). CDR3: CASSIGAGAAYGYTF. The CDR3 DNA reads as TGTGCCAGTAGTATAGGGGCAGGGGCTGCCTATGGCTACACCTTC.

This sequence joins TRBV4-1 and TRBJ2-3; D ambiguous. Deletions cut 0 bases from V and 1 base from J, with 8 bases between. The CDR3 runs 15 residues. Germline V lookup: CDR1 MGHRA, CDR2 YSYEKL. The CDR3 region is CASSQDWVGTDTQYF. In DNA form, the CDR3 reads TGCGCCAGCAGCCAAGATTGGGTGGGCACAGATACGCAGTATTTT.

The chain recombines TRBV7-9 with TRBJ2-1; the D gene is possibly TRBD2 (6 bases). The CDR3 runs to 13 residues. Trimming took 2 bases from V and 7 from J, leaving 9 bases between them. Germline V CDR1 and CDR2: SEHNR, FQNEAQ (reference sequence). The CDR3: CASSLLGGNEQFF. The CDR3 DNA reads as TGTGCCAGCAGCTTATTGGGGGGAAATGAGCAGTTCTTC. The variable domain in full, completed from reference TRBV7-9 and TRBJ2-1, reads DTGVSQNPRHKITKRGQNVTFRCDPISEHNRLYWYRQTLGQGPEFLTYFQNEAQLEKSRLLSDRFSAERPKGSFSTLEIQRTEQGDSAMYLCASSLLGGNEQFFGPGTRLTVL.

The V gene is TRBV6-1, the J gene TRBJ1-1, with 7 bases matching TRBD1. The CDR3 runs 13 residues. J lost 6 bases, V lost 5 bases, and 6 bases had no gene match. Germline loops: CDR1 MNHNS, CDR2 SASEGT. The CDR3 protein is CASSIQGLAEAFF. In DNA, the CDR3 is TGTGCCAGCAGTATACAGGGGCTTGCTGAAGCTTTCTTT.

The rearrangement links TRBV10-3 to TRBJ2-3, with TRBD1 matching over 8 bases. Germline loops: CDR1 ENHRY, CDR2 SYGVKD. The V and J ends lost 6 bases and 0 bases, in that order; junction bases with no gene match: 2. The length of the CDR3 is 14 residues. Here the CDR3 DNA reads TGTGCCATCAGGGACAGGGACAGCACAGATACGCAGTATTTT. Its translation: CAIRDRDSTDTQYF.

V gene TRBV6-1 combines with J gene TRBJ1-2; D is undetermined. V was trimmed by 8 bases and J by 3 bases, leaving 10 bases between them. CDR1 is MNHNS, CDR2 SASEGT, per germline. The CDR3 runs 12 residues. For the CDR3, the DNA is TGTGCCAGCTTTTGGACGGACTATGGCTACACCTTC. Protein: CASFWTDYGYTF.

The chain employs TRBV19 and TRBJ1-4; the D is unclear. CDR3 length: 12 amino acids. Germline V CDR1 and CDR2: LNHDA, SQIVND (reference sequence). V shed 3 bases and J shed 4 bases, with 3 bases lying between them. CDR3 coding DNA: TGTGCCAGTAGTATTATTAATGAAAAACTGTTTTTT. It yields the protein CASSIINEKLFF.

This clone was counted between two and nine times. The V gene is TRBV7-8, the J gene TRBJ1-5; a weak D match, TRBD1 (5 bases). The length of the CDR3 is 16 residues. Trimming left V 2 bases short and J 2 bases short, with 13 bases between. Germline CDR1 reads SGHVS; CDR2 reads FQNEAQ. The DNA for the CDR3 is TGTGCCAGCAGCTTACCGGACGGCAGGGGCAATCAGCCCCAGCATTTT. It encodes CASSLPDGRGNQPQHF.

J is TRBJ1-3 and V is TRBV30; D unclear. In germline, CDR1 is GTSNPN, CDR2 SVGIG (reference sequence). The CDR3 is made up of 14 amino acids. Trimming took off 0 bases at V and 3 bases at J, with 9 bases between the two ends. The CDR3 sequence is CAWSVFGFGNTIYF. CDR3 bases: TGTGCCTGGAGTGTGTTTGGATTTGGAAACACCATATATTTT.

This clone was found a few times. This chain uses TRBV6-6 with TRBJ1-3; D gene ambiguous. Germline V gene data show CDR1 as MNHNY and CDR2 as SVGAGI (reference sequence). Trimming removed 4 bases at V and 1 base at J, with 8 bases between. The CDR3 totals 14 residues. The CDR3 here is CASSFLGSGNTIYF. Written as DNA, the CDR3 is TGTGCCAGCAGTTTTTTGGGGTCTGGAAACACCATATATTTT.

V gene TRBV7-6 combines with J gene TRBJ2-7; 7 bases are shared with TRBD2. From germline, CDR1 is SGHVS and CDR2 FNYEAQ. Trimming at V came to 1 base and at J to 0 bases, leaving 3 bases not matched to a gene. The CDR3 is 15 residues long. The CDR3 DNA sequence: TGTGCCAGCAGCTTAGGGGGACTAAACTCCTACGAGCAGTACTTC. Amino acid sequence: CASSLGGLNSYEQYF.

The chain has TRBV7-2 and TRBJ2-2; TRBD2 matches at 12 bases. The CDR3 contains 17 residues. Per the germline V gene, CDR1 is SGHTA and CDR2 is FQGNSA. The V segment lost 4 bases and the J segment 5 bases; nucleotides outside the gene matches: 8. The CDR3 sequence is CASSSGTSGRNTGELFF. The DNA of the CDR3 is TGTGCCAGCAGCTCCGGTACTAGCGGGAGGAATACCGGGGAGCTGTTTTTT.

This clone was detected once. The CDR3 protein is CASSLGDRTNYGYTF. The CDR3 DNA is TGCGCCAGCAGCTTGGGGGACAGGACTAACTATGGCTACACCTTC. The rearrangement links TRBV5-1 to TRBJ1-2, with 8 positions matching TRBD1. Germline CDR1 SGHRS, CDR2 YFSETQ. V dropped 0 bases and J dropped 0; count of bases not matched to a gene: 1. This CDR3 region has 15 residues. Based on the CDR3 plus reference TRBV5-1 and TRBJ1-2, the full variable domain is KAGVTQTPRYLIKTRGQQVTLSCSPISGHRSVSWYQQTPGQGLQFLFEYFSETQRNKGNFPGRFSGRQFSNSRSEMNVSTLELGDSALYLCASSLGDRTNYGYTFGSGTRLTVV.

The chain is built from TRBV18 and TRBJ2-5; 8 nucleotides agree with TRBD2. The CDR3 runs 15 residues. Germline V gene data show CDR1 as KGHSH and CDR2 as LQKENI. V dropped 8 bases and J dropped 0; count of bases not matched to a gene: 8. In DNA form, the CDR3 reads TGTGCCAGCAAAACTAGCGGAAACTACCAAGAGACCCAGTACTTC. Amino acid sequence: CASKTSGNYQETQYF.

V is TRBV18 and J is TRBJ1-1, with no clear D. The length of the CDR3 is 16 residues. Deletions cut 6 bases from V and 0 bases from J, with 17 bases between. Per germline, CDR1 KGHSH and CDR2 LQKENI. CDR3 residues: CASSPVAVPMNTEAFF. The CDR3 bases are TGTGCCAGCTCCCCTGTCGCTGTACCCATGAACACTGAAGCTTTCTTT.

The count of this clone is one. The V and J genes are TRBV6-1 and TRBJ1-5; TRBD1 might be the D (6 bases). The germline CDR1 and CDR2 sequences are MNHNS and SASEGT. There are 14 residues in the CDR3. The V end lost 5 bases, the J end lost 6 bases, and 14 bases lay between the germline ends. The CDR3 sequence is CASSSNRVIQPQHF. The DNA of the CDR3 is TGTGCCAGCAGTTCAAACAGGGTAATTCAGCCCCAGCATTTT.